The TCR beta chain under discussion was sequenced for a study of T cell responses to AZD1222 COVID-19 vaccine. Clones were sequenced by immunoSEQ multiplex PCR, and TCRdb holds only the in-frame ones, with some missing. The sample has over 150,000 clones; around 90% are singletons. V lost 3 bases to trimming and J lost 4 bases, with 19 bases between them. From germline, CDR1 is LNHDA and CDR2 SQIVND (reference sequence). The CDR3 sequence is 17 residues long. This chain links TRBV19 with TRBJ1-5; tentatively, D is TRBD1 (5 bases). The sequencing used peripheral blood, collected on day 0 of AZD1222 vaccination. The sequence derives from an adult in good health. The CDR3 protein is CASSMGGQGGKNQPQHF. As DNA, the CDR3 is TGTGCCAGTAGTATGGGGGGTCAGGGAGGGAAAAATCAGCCCCAGCATTTT.